This T cell receptor beta chain appears in the sequencing data of a study of blood T cells in healthy people across ages. Between the trimmed V and J ends, which lost 2 bases and 8 bases, there was a span of 7 bases. The germline gives CDR1 MNHEY, CDR2 SMNVEV (reference sequence). The CDR3 extends over 13 amino acids. Primed by a sample-barcoded 5' primer and a J-beta primer mix, a second PCR proceeded for roughly 7 to 12 cycles. TCRdb redid the calling of the 5' RACE reads with MiXCR, one entry per CDR3 protein. The table shows roughly 800,000 distinct CDR3 sequences, with roughly 25% occurring only once. This clonotype was found many times. The same data also contributed to another study, on T cells of mothers and their children. That publication notes: Donors were a few healthy Caucasian mothers and their six children.

This rearrangement joins TRBV27 to TRBJ1-6; D ambiguous. This TCR came from a boy aged 5-17 years in good health. Sequences were obtained from blood. The CDR3 protein is CASSLKVDSPLHF. Here the CDR3 DNA reads TGTGCCAGCAGTTTAAAGGTTGATTCACCCCTCCACTTT.